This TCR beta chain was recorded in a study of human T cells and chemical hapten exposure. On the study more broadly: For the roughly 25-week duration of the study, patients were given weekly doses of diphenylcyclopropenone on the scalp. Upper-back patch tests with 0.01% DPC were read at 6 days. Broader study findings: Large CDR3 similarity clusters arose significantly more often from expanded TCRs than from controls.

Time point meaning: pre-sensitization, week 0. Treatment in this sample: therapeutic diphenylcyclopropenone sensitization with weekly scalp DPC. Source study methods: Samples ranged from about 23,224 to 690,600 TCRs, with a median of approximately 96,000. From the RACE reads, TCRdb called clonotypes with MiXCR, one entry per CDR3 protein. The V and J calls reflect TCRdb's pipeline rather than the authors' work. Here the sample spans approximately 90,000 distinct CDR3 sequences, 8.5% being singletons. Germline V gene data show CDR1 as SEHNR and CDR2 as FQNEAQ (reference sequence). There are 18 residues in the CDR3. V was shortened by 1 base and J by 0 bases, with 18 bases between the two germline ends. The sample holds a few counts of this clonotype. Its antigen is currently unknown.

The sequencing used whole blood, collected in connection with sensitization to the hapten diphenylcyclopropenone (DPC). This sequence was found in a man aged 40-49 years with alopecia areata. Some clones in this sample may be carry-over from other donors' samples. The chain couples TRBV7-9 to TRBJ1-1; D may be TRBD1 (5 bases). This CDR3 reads CASSLVVGIGTMNTEAFF. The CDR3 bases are TGTGCCAGCAGCTTAGTTGTGGGTATCGGGACCATGAACACTGAAGCTTTCTTT.